Presented here are 18 T cell receptor beta chains from one specimen sequenced in a study of T-cell memory formation after mild COVID-19. TCRdb processed the 5' RACE reads anew with MiXCR; each CDR3 protein has one entry. Of 250,000 to 350,000 distinct CDR3 sequences listed, roughly a fifth are singletons. The source material was PBMCs or a T cell subset sorted from them (not recorded which). Source of these receptors: a man younger than 35 who had mild COVID-19 (a few samples of this study predate the infection). Cell type and time point are not known.

The chain links TRBV12-3 or TRBV12-4 to TRBJ2-2; D perhaps matches TRBD1 (6 bases). Trimming removed 7 bases from V and 0 bases from J, with 15 bases in between. This CDR3 region has 16 residues. CDR3 residues: CASKRQGTSNTGELFF. The CDR3 nucleotides read TGTGCCAGCAAACGGCAGGGGACATCGAACACCGGGGAGCTGTTTTTT.

The chain recombines TRBV6-5 with TRBJ1-1, with D unclear. Germline V gene lookup returns CDR1 MNHEY and CDR2 SVGAGI. This CDR3 has 15 residues. The V gene lost 6 bases and the J gene lost 3 bases, with 17 bases spanning the gap. CDR3 residues: CASRPFFSADTEAFF. Written as DNA, the CDR3 is TGTGCCAGCAGGCCCTTTTTCTCGGCGGACACTGAAGCTTTCTTT.

V usage is TRBV28 and J usage is TRBJ2-7; TRBD1 agrees at 8 bases. This CDR3 has 13 amino acids. V shed 10 bases, J shed 0 bases, and the junction held 5 bases outside the gene matches. The germline gives CDR1 MDHEN, CDR2 SYDVKM. CDR3 amino acids: CANDRGHSYEQYV. CDR3 DNA sequence: TGTGCCAACGACAGGGGTCACTCCTACGAGCAGTACGTC.

The chain is built from TRBV2 and TRBJ1-1; maybe TRBD1 (6 bases). CDR1 and CDR2 (germline): SNHLY, FYNNEI. The CDR3 runs to 14 residues. V lost 7 bases to trimming and J lost 7 bases, with 19 bases between them. The CDR3 bases are TGTGCCAGCATTTCCCCCAGGGGTCGGGTTGAAGCTTTCTTT. It translates to CASISPRGRVEAFF.

Ten or more counts support this clonotype. The rearrangement uses TRBV5-8 and TRBJ1-1, with D possibly TRBD1 on 6 matching bases. CDR1 and CDR2 (germline): SGHTS, YDEGEE. The ends were cut back, 4 bases at V and 1 base at J, with 14 bases in the middle. This CDR3 has 15 residues. The CDR3 DNA reads TGTGCCAGCAGCCCCATTAGGGGGGAGAACACTGAAGCTTTCTTT. It translates to CASSPIRGENTEAFF.

V is TRBV5-1 and J is TRBJ2-5; a weak D match, TRBD2 (6 bases). Germline CDR1 SGHRS, CDR2 YFSETQ. V was trimmed by 1 base and J by 3 bases, leaving 13 bases between them. This CDR3 has 15 residues. CDR3 loop: CASSLIGTREETQYF. The CDR3 nucleotides are TGCGCCAGCAGCTTGATTGGGACTCGGGAAGAGACCCAGTACTTC.

In this sample, this clonotype turned up many times. The chain recombines TRBV5-1 with TRBJ2-3, with D maybe TRBD2 (7 bases). The CDR3 consists of 13 residues. Germline CDR1 reads SGHRS; CDR2 reads YFSETQ. The germline V and J ends were trimmed by 3 bases and 4 bases, with 9 bases remaining between them. The CDR3 region is CASSWEGADTQYF. CDR3 nucleotide sequence: TGCGCCAGCAGCTGGGAGGGGGCAGATACGCAGTATTTT.

The rearrangement links TRBV5-1 to TRBJ1-2, with 8 nucleotides matching TRBD1. The CDR3 runs to 13 residues. V dropped 4 bases and J dropped 10; count of bases not matched to a gene: 9. Germline CDR1 reads SGHRS; CDR2 reads YFSETQ. The CDR3 reads CASSRGQGEDYTF. Written as DNA, the CDR3 is TGCGCCAGCAGCCGCGGACAGGGAGAAGACTACACCTTC.

This clonotype was seen only a few times. CDR3 sequence: CASSPKNDVGQGAKETQYF. In DNA form, the CDR3 reads TGTGCCAGCAGCCCCAAAAATGACGTAGGACAGGGGGCGAAAGAGACCCAGTACTTC. The rearrangement joins TRBV4-2 to TRBJ2-5; 11 bases line up with TRBD1. Germline loops: CDR1 LGHNA, CDR2 YNFKEQ. CDR3 length: 19 residues. V dropped 4 bases and J dropped 3; count of bases not matched to a gene: 16.

The CDR3 DNA is TGTGCCAGCAGTTTAACCGGCAGCGGTGAAGCTTTCTTT. It encodes CASSLTGSGEAFF. The chain links TRBV12-3 or TRBV12-4 to TRBJ1-1; D remains unclear. The CDR3 sequence is 13 residues long. The V gene lost 2 bases and the J gene lost 7 bases, with 11 bases spanning the gap.

This clonotype was seen repeatedly, ten times or more. This rearrangement joins TRBV6-2 or TRBV6-3 to TRBJ2-1; D is uncertain. The germline V gene encodes CDR1 MNHEY and CDR2 SVGEGT. CDR3 length: 13 amino acids. V gave up 7 bases and J gave up 6 bases, with 13 bases separating them. This CDR3 reads CASTMRNSNEQFF. The CDR3 bases are TGTGCCAGCACGATGCGTAATAGCAATGAGCAGTTCTTC.

This clonotype was seen at least ten times. The rearrangement joins TRBV7-8 to TRBJ2-7, with D maybe TRBD1 (5 bases). In germline, CDR1 is SGHVS, CDR2 FQNEAQ. CDR3 length: 14 amino acids. V was pared by 2 bases and J by 3 bases, with 11 bases between. The CDR3 reads CASSLRRQYYEQYF. CDR3 nucleotide sequence: TGTGCCAGCAGCTTACGCCGACAGTACTACGAGCAGTACTTC.

This clonotype has at least ten counts. The chain combines TRBV5-1 with TRBJ1-2, with unresolved D. The germline gives CDR1 SGHRS, CDR2 YFSETQ. V was cut by 2 bases and J by 6 bases, with 11 bases left in between. This CDR3 spans 13 amino acids. The CDR3 nucleotides are TGCGCCAGCAGCTTAGGTCTTGAGGATGGCTACACCTTC. As protein: CASSLGLEDGYTF.

The rearrangement links TRBV20-1 to TRBJ2-1, with no clear D. Germline V gene sequence: CDR1 DFQATT, CDR2 SNEGSKA (reference sequence). The length of the CDR3 is 17 residues. Trimming removed 0 bases at V and 0 bases at J, with 15 bases between. The CDR3 DNA reads TGCAGTGCTAGAGACCCTCTTGGCGAGAGCTCCTACAATGAGCAGTTCTTC. It yields the protein CSARDPLGESSYNEQFF.

This chain joins TRBV7-2 and TRBJ2-3; possibly TRBD1 or TRBD2 for D (6 bases each). The CDR3 covers 14 residues. Germline CDR1 SGHTA, CDR2 FQGNSA. The ends were cut back, 5 bases at V and 3 bases at J, with 12 bases in the middle. CDR3 DNA sequence: TGTGCCAGCAGCACGGGGGCAGGGACAGATACGCAGTATTTT. Its translation is CASSTGAGTDTQYF.

This clonotype was picked up a small number of times. This sequence joins TRBV7-9 and TRBJ1-1; D gene uncertain. Trimming removed 4 bases from V and 1 base from J, with 13 bases in between. There are 15 residues in the CDR3. Germline CDR1 reads SEHNR; CDR2 reads FQNEAQ (reference sequence). The CDR3 DNA is TGTGCCAGCAGCTACATGTGGCAGTGGAACACTGAAGCTTTCTTT. Translated: CASSYMWQWNTEAFF.

This clonotype was seen a handful of times. The chain is built from TRBV6-5 and TRBJ2-7, with D tentatively TRBD1 (6 bases). The CDR3 runs 13 residues. The V end lost 6 bases, the J end lost 5 bases, and 14 bases lay between the germline ends. Looked up from germline, CDR1 is MNHEY and CDR2 is SVGAGI. CDR3 amino acids: CASSPQGSHEQYF. The CDR3 DNA reads TGTGCCAGCAGCCCACAGGGTTCCCACGAGCAGTACTTC.

In regard to this clonotype: This could be a read error, since a much larger clone is one nucleotide away. The CDR3 DNA reads as TGTGCCAGCAGGGGGACAGGGGTTAATGAAAAACTGTTTTTT. It is translated as CASRGTGVNEKLFF. The chain recombines TRBV6-5 with TRBJ1-4; 10 positions match TRBD1. The CDR3 extends over 14 amino acids. CDR1 MNHEY and CDR2 SVGAGI come from the germline V gene. V shed 6 bases and J 4 bases; nucleotides not matched to a gene: 2.